A selection of T cell receptor beta chains follows, all from one sample in a study of CD8+ T cells in alopecia areata. Using immunoSEQ multiplex PCR, the repertoire was profiled, and TCRdb retains in-frame clones only, with some absent. In the table there are approximately 160,000 clones, less than 80% of which are singletons. Sequencing used CD4+ T cells sorted from blood, obtained at week 24, from a patient treated with tofacitinib. The receptors were gathered from a human donor with alopecia areata. Both conserved end residues are part of each CDR3. The D gene is left open where the match is weak. Some rows have no size entry. The others give once, few or many, or a class for an expanded clone.

TRBJ2-5	NA	TRBV4-2	NA	CASSQDPDGETQYF	TGTGCCAGCAGCCAAGATCCAGATGGAGAGACCCAGTACTTC
TRBJ1-5	TRBD1	TRBV4-1	once	CASSQDEGGGQPQHF	TGCGCCAGCAGCCAAGATGAAGGGGGCGGCCAGCCCCAGCATTTT
TRBJ2-2	NA	TRBV19	many	CASSIATGNTGELFF	TGTGCCAGTAGTATAGCCACAGGGAACACCGGGGAGCTGTTTTTT
TRBJ2-3	NA	TRBV5-1	NA	CASSLGLYTDTQYF	TGCGCCAGCAGCTTGGGACTGTACACAGATACGCAGTATTTT
TRBJ2-5	TRBD1	TRBV4-1	NA	CASSQERGTGLETQYF	TGCGCCAGCAGCCAAGAGAGGGGGACAGGGTTAGAGACCCAGTACTTC
TRBJ2-4	NA	TRBV5-1	few	CASSADSPPKNIQYF	TGCGCCAGCAGCGCCGACAGTCCGCCCAAAAACATTCAGTACTTC
TRBJ2-7	TRBD1	TRBV4-1	NA	CASSQGPGGSSYEQYF	TGCGCCAGCAGCCAAGGGCCAGGGGGTAGCTCCTACGAGCAGTACTTC
TRBJ2-1	NA	TRBV5-1	few	CASSSQTGRNEQFF	TGCGCCAGCAGCTCCCAGACAGGGAGGAATGAGCAGTTCTTC
TRBJ2-1	NA	TRBV11-3	NA	CASSSSQRQFF	TGTGCCAGCAGCTCAAGCCAGAGGCAGTTCTTC
TRBJ1-5	NA	TRBV6-5	few	CASSYSGRAQPQHF	TGTGCCAGCAGTTACTCGGGCAGGGCGCAGCCCCAGCATTTT
TRBJ2-3	NA	TRBV11-1	few	CASSRRVVPDNKDTQYF	TGTGCCAGCAGCCGACGTGTGGTCCCGGATAATAAAGATACGCAGTATTTT
TRBJ2-7	NA	TRBV30	NA	CAWSRDKSSYEQYF	TGTGCCTGGAGTCGGGACAAAAGCTCCTACGAGCAGTACTTC
TRBJ2-1	NA	TRBV7-9	NA	CASSLGVGGVYNEQFF	TGTGCCAGCAGCTTAGGAGTTGGTGGGGTCTACAATGAGCAGTTCTTC
TRBJ1-5	NA	TRBV30	NA	CAWSGQPNQPQHF	TGTGCCTGGAGTGGACAGCCCAATCAGCCCCAGCATTTT
TRBJ2-2	TRBD1	TRBV12-5	NA	CASGLRTGNSRELFF	TGTGCTAGTGGGCTCCGGACAGGGAATAGCAGGGAGCTGTTTTTT
TRBJ2-3	NA	TRBV5-1	NA	CASSLSRAADTQYF	TGCGCCAGCAGCTTGAGCAGGGCGGCGGATACGCAGTATTTT
TRBJ1-1	NA	TRBV4-2	once	CASSPRNGVGNTEAFF	TGTGCCAGCAGCCCGAGAAATGGGGTCGGGAACACTGAAGCTTTCTTT